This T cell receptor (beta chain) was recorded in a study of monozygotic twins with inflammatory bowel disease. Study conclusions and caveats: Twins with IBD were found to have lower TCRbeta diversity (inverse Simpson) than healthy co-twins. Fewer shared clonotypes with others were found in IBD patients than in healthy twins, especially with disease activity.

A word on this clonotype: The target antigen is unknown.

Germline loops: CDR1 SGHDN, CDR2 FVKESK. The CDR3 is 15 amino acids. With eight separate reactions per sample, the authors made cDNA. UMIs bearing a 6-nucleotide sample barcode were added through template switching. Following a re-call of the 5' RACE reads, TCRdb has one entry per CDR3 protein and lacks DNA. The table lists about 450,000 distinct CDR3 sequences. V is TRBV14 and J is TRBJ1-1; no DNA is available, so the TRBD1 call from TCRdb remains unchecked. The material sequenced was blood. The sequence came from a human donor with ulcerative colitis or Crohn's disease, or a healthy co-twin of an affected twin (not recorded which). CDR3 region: CASSQEVGENTEAFF.